The present T cell receptor beta chain was sequenced within a study of CD8+ T cells in alopecia areata. V lost 0 bases, J lost 6 bases, and 13 bases lay in between. CDR3 size: 14 residues. Germline values: CDR1 SGDLS, CDR2 YYNGEE. cDNA reverse transcribed from extracted RNA served as the sequencing template. Repertoires were generated with immunoSEQ multiplex PCR, while TCRdb's copy carries only in-frame clones and drops some. The sample contains about 190,000 clones, under 80% of which appear only once. Specified treatment: oral pan-JAK inhibitor, 5-10 mg twice daily. This clonotype was obtained from a human donor with alopecia areata. Here the sequenced sample was CD4+ T cells sorted from blood, taken around week 50, from a patient treated with tofacitinib. The chain combines TRBV9 with TRBJ2-7, with a weak D call TRBD1 (5 bases). The CDR3 sequence is CASSVGQIPGEQYF. CDR3 in DNA: TGTGCCAGCAGCGTAGGACAGATCCCTGGCGAGCAGTACTTC.